The subject of this entry is one T cell receptor beta chain. Antigen specificity is unknown. These data originate in a study of T-cell memory formation after mild COVID-19. Study observations and caveats: CD8+ contracting clones occupied EMRA, while CD4+ ones occupied mainly CM and EM.

Constant-segment primers served in 5'RACE that generated TCR alpha and TCR beta cDNA libraries bearing sample barcodes and UMIs. Each CDR3 protein gets one entry after TCRdb re-called the 5' RACE reads with MiXCR. The data show fewer than 250,000 distinct CDR3 sequences, 27% seen once. This CDR3 region has 16 residues. Germline CDR1 and CDR2: DFQATT and SNEGSKA (reference sequence). Trimming took 3 bases from V and 3 from J; bases not matched to a gene: 9. The sequence was obtained from an adult woman who had mild COVID-19 (a few samples of this study predate the infection). Cell type and time point are not known. The chain is built from TRBV20-1 and TRBJ2-7; 12 nucleotides agree with TRBD2. The source material was PBMCs or a T cell subset sorted from them (not recorded which). The CDR3 region is CSASTSGGRGRYEQYF. As DNA, the CDR3 is TGCAGTGCTAGTACTAGCGGGGGGCGAGGGCGCTACGAGCAGTACTTC.